This T cell receptor beta chain was captured in a study of shared clonotypes between healthy human individuals. Whole-study results and caveats: A few donors showed sharing of approximately 5% of naive CD4 clonotypes.

Several immunoSEQ 96-well plates shared each subset's DNA, each plate a replicate. TCRdb's table, derived via immunoSEQ multiplex PCR, lists solely in-frame clones and lacks some. The data hold 2 million or so clones, with about 94% observed a single time. This clone came up once. Its antigen is not identified. Trimming took off 1 base at V and 11 bases at J, with 12 bases between the two ends. Germline loops: CDR1 LNHNV, CDR2 YYDKDF (reference sequence). This CDR3 region has 13 residues. The naive CD8 fraction comprised CD45RO-negative cells positively selected for CCR7 and excluded terminally differentiated effector memory CD45RA+ cells.

This TCR was recovered from a man in his late teens or twenties in good health. The sample was naive CD8+ T cells sorted from blood. V usage is TRBV15 and J usage is TRBJ2-1; possibly TRBD2 for D (5 bases). CDR3: CATSRANSEKQFF. Here the CDR3 DNA reads TGTGCCACCAGCAGAGCTAATAGCGAAAAGCAGTTCTTC.